This T cell receptor beta chain was recovered during a study of memory CD8 T cells in hepatitis C reinfection. Study details: Between 12 and 24 weeks after reinfection detection, late samples were drawn.

Sequenced by immunoSEQ multiplex PCR; TCRdb stores in-frame clones only, minus some. The table shows 46,000 or so clones, with 75% to 90% occurring only once. This clone came up once. V lost 4 bases, J lost 1 base, and 13 bases stayed unmatched. Germline CDR1 is SGHDT and CDR2 is YYEEEE. This CDR3 is built from 19 residues. Time point noted: late/post reinfection, 12 to 24 weeks after detection. TCR sequencing was done directly ex vivo on sorted cells, without expansion in vitro. Donors came from people who inject drugs enrolled in HEPCO, Canada. Sequencing used naive CD8+ T cells sorted from blood. The clonotype comes from a man aged 18 to 30 with hepatitis C virus infection. J is TRBJ2-2 and V is TRBV5-6; TRBD2 agrees at 10 bases. CDR3 DNA sequence: TGTGCCAGCAGCGATTTCAGGACTAGCGGATGGGGGAACACCGGGGAGCTGTTTTTT. Translating gives CASSDFRTSGWGNTGELFF.